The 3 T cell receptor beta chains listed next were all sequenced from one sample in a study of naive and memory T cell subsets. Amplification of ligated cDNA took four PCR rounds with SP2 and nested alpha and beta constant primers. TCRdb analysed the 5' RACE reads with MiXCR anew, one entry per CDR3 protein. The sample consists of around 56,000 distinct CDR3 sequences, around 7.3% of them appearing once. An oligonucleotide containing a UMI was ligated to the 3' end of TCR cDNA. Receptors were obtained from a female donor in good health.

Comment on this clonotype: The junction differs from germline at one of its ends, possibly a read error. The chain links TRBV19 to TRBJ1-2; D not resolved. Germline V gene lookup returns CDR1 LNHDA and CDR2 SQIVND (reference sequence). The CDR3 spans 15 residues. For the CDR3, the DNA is TGTGCCAGTAGTGATCTACCGGGATTCGTGTATGGCGACACCTTC. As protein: CASSDLPGFVYGDTF.

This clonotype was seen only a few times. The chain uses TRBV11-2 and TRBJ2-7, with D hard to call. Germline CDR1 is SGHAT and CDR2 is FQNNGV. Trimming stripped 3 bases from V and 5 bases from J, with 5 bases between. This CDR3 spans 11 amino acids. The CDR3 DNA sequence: TGTGCCAGCAGCTTTTCCAACGAGCAGTACTTC. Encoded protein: CASSFSNEQYF. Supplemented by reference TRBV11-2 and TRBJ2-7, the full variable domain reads EAGVAQSPRYKIIEKRQSVAFWCNPISGHATLYWYQQILGQGPKLLIQFQNNGVVDDSQLPKDRFSAERLKGVDSTLKIQPAKLEDSAVYLCASSFSNEQYFGPGTRLTVT.

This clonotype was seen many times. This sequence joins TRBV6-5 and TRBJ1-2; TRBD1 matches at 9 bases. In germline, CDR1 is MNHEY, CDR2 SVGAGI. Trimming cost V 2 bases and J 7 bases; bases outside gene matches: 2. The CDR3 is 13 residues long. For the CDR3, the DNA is TGTGCCAGCAGTTACAGACAGGGGGGTGGCTACACCTTC. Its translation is CASSYRQGGGYTF.